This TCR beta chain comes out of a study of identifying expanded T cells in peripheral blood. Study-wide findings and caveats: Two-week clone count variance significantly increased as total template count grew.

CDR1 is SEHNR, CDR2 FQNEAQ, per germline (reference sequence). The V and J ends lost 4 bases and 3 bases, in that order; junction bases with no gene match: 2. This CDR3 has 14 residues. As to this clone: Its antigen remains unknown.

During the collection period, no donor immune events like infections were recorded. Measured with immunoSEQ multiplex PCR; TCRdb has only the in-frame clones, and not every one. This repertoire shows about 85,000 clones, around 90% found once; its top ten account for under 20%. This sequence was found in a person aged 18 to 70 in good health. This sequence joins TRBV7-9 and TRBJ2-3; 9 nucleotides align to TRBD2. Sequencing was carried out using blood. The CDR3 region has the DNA TGTGCCAGCAGCTCTAGCGGGGTAACAGATACGCAGTATTTT. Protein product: CASSSSGVTDTQYF. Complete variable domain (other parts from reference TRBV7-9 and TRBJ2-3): DTGVSQNPRHKITKRGQNVTFRCDPISEHNRLYWYRQTLGQGPEFLTYFQNEAQLEKSRLLSDRFSAERPKGSFSTLEIQRTEQGDSAMYLCASSSSGVTDTQYFGPGTRLTVL.